The 3 T cell receptor beta chains in this list originate from one sample, sequenced in a study of shared clonotypes between healthy human individuals. TCRdb's table, derived via immunoSEQ multiplex PCR, lists solely in-frame clones and lacks some. This sample has fewer than 1.8 million clones, with 98% found just once. The sequencing sample was made of naive CD4+ T cells sorted from blood. The sample's subset: CD45RA+ positively selected. These receptors came from a young man in good health.

The gene calls are TRBV10-2 and TRBJ1-5; no clear D. Germline lookup yields CDR1 WSHSY and CDR2 SAAADI. The V and J ends lost 3 bases and 2 bases respectively, with 8 bases between them. This CDR3 is 14 amino acids long. CDR3 protein: CASSDIGGNQPQHF. The CDR3 DNA is TGCGCCAGCAGTGACATCGGGGGCAATCAGCCCCAGCATTTT.

With regard to this clone: Other DNA sequences from this sample encode an identical CDR3 as well. This chain connects TRBV7-9 to TRBJ1-1; unclear D gene. The CDR3 sequence is 14 residues long. Germline CDR1 SEHNR, CDR2 FQNEAQ (reference sequence). V shed 6 bases and J shed 5 bases, with 16 bases lying between them. CDR3 nucleotides: TGTGCCAGCAGTTACCGGGCCCAAGGGACTGAAGCTTTCTTT. Amino acid sequence: CASSYRAQGTEAFF.

The chain links TRBV6-1 to TRBJ1-2, with no clear D. Trimming stripped 2 bases from V and 2 bases from J, with 12 bases between. Germline CDR1 reads MNHNS; CDR2 reads SASEGT. There are 15 residues in the CDR3. DNA for the CDR3: TGTGCCAGCAGTGAATTTTGGACTCCCAACTATGGCTACACCTTC. Translated, it gives CASSEFWTPNYGYTF.